This T cell receptor beta chain was identified in a study of blood T cell repertoires in COVID-19. Study overall: Sites across the United States, Italy and Spain contributed samples from acute and convalescent COVID-19. The analysed material was cDNA or gDNA that came from T cells, B-cell-depleted T cells, or PBMCs.

V was pared by 2 bases and J by 3 bases, with 7 bases between. Germline assignment: CDR1 MNHNS and CDR2 SASEGT. The CDR3 has 13 residues. Measured with immunoSEQ multiplex PCR; TCRdb has only the in-frame clones, and not every one. The sample lists about 100,000 clones, approximately 79% seen once, with 15% to 20% in the top ten. Source material: peripheral blood. The chain uses TRBV6-1 and TRBJ1-1; D gene unclear. The TCR originated in a woman of 80 years or more with active or convalescent COVID-19. In DNA form, the CDR3 reads TGTGCCAGCAGTGAATCGGGGTACACTGAAGCTTTCTTT. Protein product: CASSESGYTEAFF.